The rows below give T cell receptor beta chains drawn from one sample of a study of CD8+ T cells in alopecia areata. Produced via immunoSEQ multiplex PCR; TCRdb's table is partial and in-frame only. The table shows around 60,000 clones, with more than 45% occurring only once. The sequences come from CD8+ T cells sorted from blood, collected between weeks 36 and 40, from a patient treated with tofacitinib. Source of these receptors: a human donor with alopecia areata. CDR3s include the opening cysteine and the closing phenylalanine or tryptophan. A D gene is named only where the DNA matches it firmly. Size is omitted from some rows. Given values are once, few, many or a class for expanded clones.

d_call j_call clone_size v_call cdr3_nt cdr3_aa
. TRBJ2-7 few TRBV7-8 TGTGCCAGCAGCTTACAGTTGACATGGGGCACCGAGCAGTACTTC CASSLQLTWGTEQYF
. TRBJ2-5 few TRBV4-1 TGCGCCAGCAGCCAAGTCGGGCAAGAGACCCAGTACTTC CASSQVGQETQYF
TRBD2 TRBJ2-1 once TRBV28 TGTGCCAGCAGTCTCCCCCCAGGTAGCGGGAGCGACAATGAGCAGTTCTTC CASSLPPGSGSDNEQFF
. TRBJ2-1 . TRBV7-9 TGTGCCAGCAGCTTAGGGTACAATGAGCAGTTCTTC CASSLGYNEQFF
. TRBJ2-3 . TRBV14 TGTGCCAGCAGCCAAGATGGACCAGATACGCAGTATTTT CASSQDGPDTQYF
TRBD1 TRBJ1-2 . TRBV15 TGTGCCACCAGCGGAGACAGGGCCTCTAACTATGGCTACACCTTC CATSGDRASNYGYTF
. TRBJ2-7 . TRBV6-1 TGTGCCAGCAGTGAAGGTCTAGTCCCCTACGAGCAGTACTTC CASSEGLVPYEQYF
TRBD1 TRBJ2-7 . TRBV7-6 TGTGCCAGCAGCTTAGAGGCGACAGGGGATGGCGAGCAGTACTTC CASSLEATGDGEQYF
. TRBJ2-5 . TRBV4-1 TGCGCCAGCAGCCAAGTTGGGCCAAGGGGAGAGACCCAGTACTTC CASSQVGPRGETQYF
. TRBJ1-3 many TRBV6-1 TGTGCCAGCAGTGAAGAGGACGGTGCTGGAAACACCATATATTTT CASSEEDGAGNTIYF
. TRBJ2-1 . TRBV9 TGTGCCAGCAGCGACGAGGAGGAGATCTACAATGAGCAGTTCTTC CASSDEEEIYNEQFF
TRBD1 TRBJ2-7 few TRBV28 TGTGCCAGCAGTGGCGTGACAGGGGCTTGGGAGCAGTACTTC CASSGVTGAWEQYF
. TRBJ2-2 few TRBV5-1 TGCGCCAGCAGCTTGTACTGGAGCCCAGACACCGGGGAGCTGTTTTTT CASSLYWSPDTGELFF
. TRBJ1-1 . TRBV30 TGTGCCACGGTCGACGTGAACACTGAAGCTTTCTTT CATVDVNTEAFF
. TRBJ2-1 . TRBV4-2 TGTGCCAGCAGCCCTTCGGCCGGGGGCAGGAATAATGAGCAGTTCTTC CASSPSAGGRNNEQFF
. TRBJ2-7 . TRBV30 TGTGCCTGGAGTGAGGAGGCCGAGCAGTACTTC CAWSEEAEQYF
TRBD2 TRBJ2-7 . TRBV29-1 TGCAGCGGTATCGTAGTAGCGGGAGTTTACGAGCAGTACTTC CSGIVVAGVYEQYF
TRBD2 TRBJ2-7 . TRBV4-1 TGCGCCAGCAGCCACATCGGACTAGCGGTGGCTTACGAGCAGTACTTC CASSHIGLAVAYEQYF
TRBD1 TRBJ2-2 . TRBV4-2 TGTGCCAGCAGCCGGTTTGGGACAGGGGCCGGGGAGCTGTTTTTT CASSRFGTGAGELFF
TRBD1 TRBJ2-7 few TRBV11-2 TGTGCCAGCAGCTTTTCGGACAGGGAACACTACGAGCAGTACTTC CASSFSDREHYEQYF
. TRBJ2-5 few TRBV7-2 TGTGCCAGCAGCCCTACGGCCACCCAGTACTTC CASSPTATQYF
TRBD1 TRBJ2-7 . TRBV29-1 TGCAGCGTCACGCCCGGGACAGGGGCGGGGGAGCAGTACTTC CSVTPGTGAGEQYF
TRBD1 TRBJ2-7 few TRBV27 TGTGCCAGCAGTTTCGACAGGGTTAACACCTACGAGCAGTACTTC CASSFDRVNTYEQYF
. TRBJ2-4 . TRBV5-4 TGTGCCAGCAGTACCAGTAACATTCAGTACTTC CASSTSNIQYF
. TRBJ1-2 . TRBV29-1 TGCAGCGTTGAAGGACGGCCCGGCTACACCTTC CSVEGRPGYTF
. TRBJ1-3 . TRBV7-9 TGTGCCAGCAGCGATTGGTGGCGACAGGAGGCTGGAAACACCATATATTTT CASSDWWRQEAGNTIYF
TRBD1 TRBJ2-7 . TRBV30 TGTGCCTGGAGTGTACGCGGGACAGGGGTGGAGGAGCAGTACTTC CAWSVRGTGVEEQYF
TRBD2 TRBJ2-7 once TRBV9 TGTGCCAGCAGCGTAGGGGCTAGCGGGAGGGCCAACGAGCAGTACTTC CASSVGASGRANEQYF
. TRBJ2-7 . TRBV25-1 TGTGCCAGCAGCCACGGGGCGGGCGACGAGCAGTACTTC CASSHGAGDEQYF
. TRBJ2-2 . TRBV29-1 TGCAGCGTTATAACACCCGGGGAGAACACCGGGGAGCTGTTTTTT CSVITPGENTGELFF
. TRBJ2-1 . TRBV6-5 TGTGCCACCCCTAGGCGATTGGGCTCCTACAATGAGCAGTTCTTC CATPRRLGSYNEQFF
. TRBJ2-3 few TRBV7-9 TGTGCCAGCAGCCCCTTGGGTCGGTCAGATACGCAGTATTTT CASSPLGRSDTQYF
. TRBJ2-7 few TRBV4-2 TGTGCCAGCAGCCCCACAAGGCCGGGCCCAGACTACGAGCAGTACTTC CASSPTRPGPDYEQYF
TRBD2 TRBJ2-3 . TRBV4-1 TGCGCCAGCAGCCAGACTGGGGGCCCTGAGACTAGCGGGAGTTTTACGCAGTATTTT CASSQTGGPETSGSFTQYF
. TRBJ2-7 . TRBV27 TGTGCCAGCAGTTTCGGGCAGGGTTACGAGCAGTACTTC CASSFGQGYEQYF
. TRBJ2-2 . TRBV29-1 TGCAGCGTTGGCCTAGGATTCAGCACCGGGGAGCTGTTTTTT CSVGLGFSTGELFF
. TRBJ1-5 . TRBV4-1 TGCGCCAGCAGTACGGACACCAGGACCCATCAGCCCCAGCATTTT CASSTDTRTHQPQHF
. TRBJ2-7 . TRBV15 TGTGCCACCAGCAGTAGTCGGGGCGACGAGCAGTACTTC CATSSSRGDEQYF
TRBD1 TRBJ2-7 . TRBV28 TGTGCCAGCAGTCCGGGGACAGGAGTCTCCTACGAGCAGTACTTC CASSPGTGVSYEQYF
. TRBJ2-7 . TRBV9 TGTGCCAGCAGCGTAGAGGGAGGGGGGCTCGAGCAGTACTTC CASSVEGGGLEQYF
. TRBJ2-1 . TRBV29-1 TGCAGCGTTGAAGCTAGGCAAACCTACAATGAGCAGTTCTTC CSVEARQTYNEQFF
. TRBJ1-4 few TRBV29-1 TGCAGCGTTGAGGTTGTGGCGGAAGAAAAACTGTTTTTT CSVEVVAEEKLFF
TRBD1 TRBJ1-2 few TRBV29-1 TGCAGCGTTGAAGACGGGGGACAGCAGTATGGCTACACCTTC CSVEDGGQQYGYTF
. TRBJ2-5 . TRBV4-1 TGCGCCAGCAGCCAAGAGACGCGGCAAGAGACCCAGTACTTC CASSQETRQETQYF
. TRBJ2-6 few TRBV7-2 TGTGCCAGCAGCTTAGAGGCCCCTCGGGGTGGGGCCAACGTCCTGACTTTC CASSLEAPRGGANVLTF